The text below deals with one T cell receptor beta chain. Its antigen is undetermined. Treatment reported: oral pan-JAK inhibitor, 5-10 mg twice daily. Those with alopecia areata gave lesional scalp punch biopsies and peripheral blood. This record belongs to a study of CD8+ T cells in alopecia areata. Regarding the study as a whole: Tofacitinib significantly decreased scalp clonality and expanded CD8+ clones among top 100.

cDNA prepared by RNA extraction and subsequent reverse transcription served as the template for sequencing. The data were produced by immunoSEQ multiplex PCR, yet TCRdb's version contains in-frame clones alone and is incomplete. The data contain roughly 200,000 clones, about 60% of them singletons. The CDR3 is 12 residues long. CDR1 is SQVTM and CDR2 is ANQGSEA in the germline V gene. The germline V and J ends were trimmed by 5 bases and 7 bases, with 15 bases remaining between them. Sample: CD4+ T cells sorted from blood, taken at week 4, from a patient treated with tofacitinib. The origin of this receptor is a human donor with alopecia areata. The gene calls are TRBV29-1 and TRBJ2-7; D may be TRBD2 (5 bases). Here the CDR3 reads CSVRGRGDEQYF. DNA for the CDR3: TGCAGCGTTAGAGGACGGGGTGATGAGCAGTACTTC.